The 24 T cell receptor beta chains given below trace back to one sample, sequenced in a study of cytomegalovirus exposure and HLA in healthy donors. The study ran its PCR with 60 Vbeta and 13 Jbeta primers. Profiling relied on immunoSEQ multiplex PCR, and the TCRdb table lists in-frame clones only, not all of them. In the table there are under 200,000 clones, approximately 80% of which are singletons. Sequencing was done on a sample of PBMCs. The source is a woman between 40 and 55 years old in good health and CMV-seropositive.

This clone was seen more than once but under ten times. This sequence joins TRBV11-2 and TRBJ1-5; 8 bases are a match to TRBD1. Germline V gene sequence: CDR1 SGHAT, CDR2 FQNNGV. V was clipped by 0 bases and J by 6 bases; unmatched bases: 7. The CDR3 extends over 16 amino acids. CDR3 nucleotide sequence: TGTGCCAGCAGCTTAGATTGGACAGGGTCCGGTCAGCCCCAGCATTTT. It is translated as CASSLDWTGSGQPQHF.

This chain joins TRBV6-6 and TRBJ2-7; 9 bases align to TRBD1. This CDR3 spans 12 amino acids. Trimming cost V 6 bases and J 4 bases; bases outside gene matches: 1. In germline, CDR1 is MNHNY, CDR2 SVGAGI (reference sequence). This CDR3 is CASSGQGYEQYF. The CDR3 nucleotides are TGTGCCAGCAGCGGACAGGGGTACGAGCAGTACTTC.

The chain couples TRBV7-2 to TRBJ1-2; 7 bases are a match to TRBD1. CDR3 size: 15 residues. Germline CDR1 reads SGHTA; CDR2 reads FQGNSA. After removal of 0 bases from V and 0 bases from J, the junction contained 1 base not matched to a gene. This CDR3 is CASSLAGTANYGYTF. In DNA form, the CDR3 reads TGTGCCAGCAGCTTAGCCGGGACAGCTAACTATGGCTACACCTTC.

This clone was observed a handful of times. The J gene is TRBJ1-1, the V gene TRBV6-6; D perhaps matches TRBD1 (6 bases). CDR1 MNHNY and CDR2 SVGAGI come from the germline V gene (reference sequence). V was cut by 5 bases and J by 2 bases, with 9 bases left in between. The CDR3 length is 13 residues. The CDR3 DNA sequence: TGTGCCAGCAGTGCACAGGGTAACACTGAAGCTTTCTTT. Translation: CASSAQGNTEAFF.

This clone was counted a single time. The chain employs TRBV30 and TRBJ1-3; D uncertain. Trimming pared 3 bases from V and 0 bases from J, leaving 6 bases between. The germline V gene has CDR1 GTSNPN and CDR2 SVGIG (reference sequence). The CDR3 has 13 amino acids. The CDR3 DNA reads as TGTGCCTGGAGGGAGTACTCTGGAAACACCATATATTTT. It encodes CAWREYSGNTIYF.

This clone was recorded only once. The chain is built from TRBV5-1 and TRBJ2-6; 7 bases line up with TRBD1. The trim removed 4 bases at V and 0 bases at J, leaving 7 bases unmatched. Germline CDR1 SGHRS, CDR2 YFSETQ. The CDR3 is made up of 17 amino acids. The CDR3 spells CASSLRTGSSGANVLTF. The CDR3 DNA follows: TGCGCCAGCAGCCTGCGGACAGGTAGCTCTGGGGCCAACGTCCTGACTTTC.

The genes are TRBV30 and TRBJ1-5, with D perhaps TRBD1 (6 bases). Germline CDR1 and CDR2: GTSNPN and SVGIG (reference sequence). This CDR3 comprises 14 residues. V lost 0 bases and J lost 6, with 12 bases in between. CDR3 region: CAWSVDSLGQPQHF. DNA of the CDR3: TGTGCCTGGAGTGTGGACAGCTTGGGTCAGCCCCAGCATTTT.

This chain joins TRBV19 and TRBJ2-3, with TRBD2 matching 9 bases. This CDR3 is built from 15 residues. CDR1 and CDR2 from the germline V gene are LNHDA and SQIVND (reference sequence). The junction had 3 bases not matched to a gene; V was cut back by 3 bases and J by 2 bases. The DNA of the CDR3 is TGTGCCAGTAGTATGGGCGGGGGGGCCACAGATACGCAGTATTTT. Translation: CASSMGGGATDTQYF. The full variable domain, rest sourced from reference TRBV19 and TRBJ2-3, is DGGITQSPKYLFRKEGQNVTLSCEQNLNHDAMYWYRQDPGQGLRLIYYSQIVNDFQKGDIAEGYSVSREKKESFPLTVTSAQKNPTAFYLCASSMGGGATDTQYFGPGTRLTVL.

This chain links TRBV28 with TRBJ1-4; 10 bases align to TRBD1. V was clipped by 1 base and J by 6 bases; unmatched bases: 5. CDR1 is MDHEN, CDR2 SYDVKM, per germline. The CDR3 spans 16 residues. The CDR3: CASSLSVGTGDEKLFF. The CDR3 DNA reads TGTGCCAGCAGTTTATCCGTTGGGACAGGGGATGAAAAACTGTTTTTT.

About this clone itself: This sample includes further DNA sequences coding for the same CDR3. This chain's CDR3 is CASTQGGQYEQYF. In nucleotides, the CDR3 is TGTGCCAGCACCCAGGGGGGACAGTACGAGCAGTACTTC. This chain uses TRBV28 with TRBJ2-7; weak D call: TRBD1 (7 bases). The V gene lost 7 bases and the J gene lost 4 bases, with 14 bases spanning the gap. Germline loops: CDR1 MDHEN, CDR2 SYDVKM. The length of the CDR3 is 13 residues.

The chain uses TRBV2 and TRBJ1-2; tentatively, D is TRBD1 (5 bases). Germline V gene lookup returns CDR1 SNHLY and CDR2 FYNNEI. Trimming stripped 6 bases from V and 5 bases from J, with 16 bases between. The CDR3 is 14 amino acids. CDR3 loop: CASRRLGEGYGYTF. The CDR3 DNA sequence: TGTGCCAGCAGGCGCCTAGGGGAGGGGTATGGCTACACCTTC. The complete variable domain, with remaining parts taken from reference TRBV2 and TRBJ1-2, reads EPEVTQTPSHQVTQMGQEVILRCVPISNHLYFYWYRQILGQKVEFLVSFYNNEISEKSEIFDDQFSVERPDGSNFTLKIRSTKLEDSAMYFCASRRLGEGYGYTFGSGTRLTVV.

V and J are TRBV6-4 and TRBJ2-3, with TRBD2 as a possible D gene (6 bases). The CDR3 runs to 12 residues. CDR1 and CDR2 (germline): MRHNA, SNTAGT. Between the trimmed V and J ends, which lost 2 bases and 8 bases, there was a span of 8 bases. CDR3 sequence (DNA): TGTGCCAGCAGTGACGGGGGACTTACGCAGTATTTT. As protein: CASSDGGLTQYF.

J is TRBJ1-5 and V is TRBV30; 8 nucleotides match TRBD1. CDR1 is GTSNPN, CDR2 SVGIG, per germline (reference sequence). The CDR3 length is 12 residues. Unmatched junction bases numbered 3, after V lost 7 bases and J lost 4 bases. The CDR3 loop is CAFGQGNQPQHF. The CDR3 region has the DNA TGTGCCTTCGGACAGGGAAATCAGCCCCAGCATTTT.

V gene TRBV30 combines with J gene TRBJ1-1; D is unresolved. This CDR3 region has 12 residues. The germline V gene has CDR1 GTSNPN and CDR2 SVGIG (reference sequence). With 2 bases removed from V and 7 bases from J, the gap between germline ends came to 11 bases. The CDR3 coding sequence is TGTGCCTGGAGTCCACGAAACGGTGAAGCTTTCTTT. As protein: CAWSPRNGEAFF.

The chain uses TRBV5-5 and TRBJ2-5; 14 bases align to TRBD2. Losses at the gene ends were 4 bases for V and 5 bases for J; bases not matched to a gene: 4. This CDR3 is built from 15 residues. Germline values: CDR1 SGHKS, CDR2 YYEKEE (reference sequence). The CDR3 loop is CASSPGLAGGETQYF. The CDR3 DNA reads as TGTGCCAGCAGCCCTGGACTAGCGGGGGGTGAGACCCAGTACTTC.

This rearrangement joins TRBV13 to TRBJ1-6; the match to TRBD1 covers 8 bases. The CDR3 spans 19 residues. In germline, CDR1 is PRHDT, CDR2 FYEKMQ (reference sequence). With V trimmed by 1 base and J by 0 bases, 8 bases remained unmatched. The CDR3 region is CASSLEADRASSYNSPLHF. The CDR3 bases are TGTGCCAGCAGCTTAGAAGCGGACAGGGCGAGCTCCTATAATTCACCCCTCCACTTT.

The rearrangement joins TRBV5-1 to TRBJ1-2; 7 bases are shared with TRBD1. Germline V gene sequence: CDR1 SGHRS, CDR2 YFSETQ. Trimming cost V 4 bases and J 1 base; bases outside gene matches: 10. The CDR3 extends over 16 amino acids. This CDR3 reads CASSLGQANFNYGYTF. CDR3 nucleotide sequence: TGCGCCAGCAGCCTAGGACAGGCCAACTTTAACTATGGCTACACCTTC.

This chain links TRBV19 with TRBJ1-5; TRBD1 matches at 7 bases. The CDR3 has 14 amino acids. From germline, CDR1 is LNHDA and CDR2 SQIVND (reference sequence). J was trimmed by 7 bases and V by 5 bases; bases with no gene match: 8. The CDR3 DNA follows: TGTGCCAGTAGTGTACAGGGGACCGACCAGCCCCAGCATTTT. It translates to CASSVQGTDQPQHF.

This clone is a singleton in its sample. The chain uses TRBV11-3 and TRBJ2-5; TRBD1 matches 10 bases. The CDR3 extends over 16 amino acids. The junction had 6 bases not matched to a gene; V was cut back by 5 bases and J by 0 bases. CDR1 is SGHNT and CDR2 is YENEEA in the germline V gene. The CDR3 loop is CASSEGQGVYQETQYF. DNA for the CDR3: TGTGCCAGCAGCGAAGGACAGGGGGTCTACCAAGAGACCCAGTACTTC.

The chain joins TRBV11-3 to TRBJ2-1, with 7 bases fitting TRBD2. The junction had 11 bases not matched to a gene; V was cut back by 5 bases and J by 7 bases. The length of the CDR3 is 15 residues. Germline loops: CDR1 SGHNT, CDR2 YENEEA. The CDR3 DNA follows: TGTGCCAGCAGCCCCCGGGACTACCCTTTTAATGAGCAGTTCTTC. Translation gives CASSPRDYPFNEQFF.

V gene TRBV10-3 combines with J gene TRBJ2-5; D gene unclear. CDR1 ENHRY and CDR2 SYGVKD come from the germline V gene. The CDR3 extends over 14 amino acids. The V end lost 11 bases, the J end lost 4 bases, and 20 bases lay between the germline ends. The CDR3 sequence is CASRREPGGETQYF. The DNA of the CDR3 is TGTGCCTCGCGGCGAGAACCCGGCGGAGAGACCCAGTACTTC.

The chain recombines TRBV11-2 with TRBJ2-7; a possible D gene is TRBD2 (6 bases). The V gene lost 4 bases and the J gene lost 6 bases, with 19 bases spanning the gap. Germline-derived CDR1 and CDR2 are SGHAT and FQNNGV. The CDR3 is 15 residues long. CDR3 bases: TGTGCCAGCAGCTCCTGGTTATCCGGGAGAGGCGAGCAGTACTTC. This gives the protein CASSSWLSGRGEQYF.

This chain connects TRBV27 to TRBJ2-5, with 9 nucleotides matching TRBD1. Germline V gene sequence: CDR1 MNHEY, CDR2 SMNVEV (reference sequence). Trimming cost V 5 bases and J 5 bases; bases outside gene matches: 9. CDR3 length: 15 amino acids. CDR3 coding DNA: TGTGCCAGCAGTAGGGGACAGGGCAAAGGGGAGACCCAGTACTTC. Translating gives CASSRGQGKGETQYF.

The CDR3: CASSLGQRNEQFF. CDR3 DNA sequence: TGTGCCAGCAGCTTGGGGCAGAGGAATGAGCAGTTCTTC. The chain is built from TRBV7-2 and TRBJ2-1, with a tentative D call TRBD1 (5 bases). Germline V CDR1 and CDR2: SGHTA, FQGNSA. Trimming shortened V by 3 bases and J by 7 bases, and 10 bases separated the two germline ends. This CDR3 has 13 amino acids. Complete variable domain (other parts from reference TRBV7-2 and TRBJ2-1): GAGVSQSPSNKVTEKGKDVELRCDPISGHTALYWYRQSLGQGLEFLIYFQGNSAPDKSGLPSDRFSAERTGGSVSTLTIQRTQQEDSAVYLCASSLGQRNEQFFGPGTRLTVL.